These T cell receptor beta chains were read from a single sample in a study of T cell responses to AZD1222 COVID-19 vaccine. Some clones are missing from TCRdb's copy, which holds only in-frame ones; the method was immunoSEQ multiplex PCR. The data show around 140,000 clones, over 85% seen once. The sequencing used peripheral blood, collected on day 0 of MenACWY control vaccination. These receptors all come from an adult in good health. Both conserved end residues are part of each CDR3. Fields, in order: D gene, V gene, J gene, clone size, CDR3 protein, CDR3 DNA. The D gene is left open where the match is weak. A row's size may be missing; if present it is once, few, many or a size class.

d_call: -; v_call: TRBV7-2; j_call: TRBJ1-2; clone_size: -; cdr3_aa: CASSLAQLPLYGYTF; cdr3_nt: TGTGCCAGCAGCTTAGCCCAGTTGCCTCTTTATGGCTACACCTTC
d_call: -; v_call: TRBV7-6; j_call: TRBJ1-1; clone_size: -; cdr3_aa: CASSFPVGGSYTEAFF; cdr3_nt: TGTGCCAGCAGCTTCCCCGTGGGGGGTAGTTACACTGAAGCTTTCTTT
d_call: TRBD1; v_call: TRBV29-1; j_call: TRBJ2-7; clone_size: -; cdr3_aa: CSATPGTASSYEQYF; cdr3_nt: TGCAGCGCGACTCCGGGGACAGCGAGCTCCTACGAGCAGTACTTC
d_call: -; v_call: TRBV5-1; j_call: TRBJ2-3; clone_size: -; cdr3_aa: CASSLPAGLDALLGTDTQYF; cdr3_nt: TGCGCCAGCAGCTTACCCGCGGGGTTGGACGCCCTTCTAGGCACAGATACGCAGTATTTT
d_call: -; v_call: TRBV5-4; j_call: TRBJ2-7; clone_size: -; cdr3_aa: CASSFVEGGEQYF; cdr3_nt: TGTGCCAGCAGCTTCGTCGAGGGTGGCGAGCAGTACTTC
d_call: TRBD1; v_call: TRBV19; j_call: TRBJ2-1; clone_size: -; cdr3_aa: CASSIRDRNNEQFF; cdr3_nt: TGTGCCAGTAGTATAAGGGACAGGAATAATGAGCAGTTCTTC
d_call: -; v_call: TRBV9; j_call: TRBJ2-5; clone_size: -; cdr3_aa: CASSTEMGQETQYF; cdr3_nt: TGTGCCAGCAGCACTGAGATGGGGCAAGAGACCCAGTACTTC
d_call: -; v_call: TRBV4-3; j_call: TRBJ2-7; clone_size: -; cdr3_aa: CASSQAAASSYEQYF; cdr3_nt: TGCGCCAGCAGCCAAGCTGCGGCCAGCTCCTACGAGCAGTACTTC
d_call: -; v_call: TRBV19; j_call: TRBJ1-1; clone_size: -; cdr3_aa: CASSIRAGALNTEAFF; cdr3_nt: TGTGCCAGTAGTATACGGGCAGGAGCCTTGAACACTGAAGCTTTCTTT
d_call: TRBD2; v_call: TRBV19; j_call: TRBJ2-5; clone_size: -; cdr3_aa: CASSTAGTSGGRGTQYF; cdr3_nt: TGTGCCAGTAGTACAGCCGGGACTAGCGGGGGGCGGGGGACCCAGTACTTC
d_call: -; v_call: TRBV3-1/TRBV3-2; j_call: TRBJ2-7; clone_size: -; cdr3_aa: CASRMGSTYEQYF; cdr3_nt: TGTGCCAGCAGGATGGGGTCCACCTACGAGCAGTACTTC
d_call: -; v_call: TRBV9; j_call: TRBJ1-3; clone_size: -; cdr3_aa: CASSVEADPRSGNTIYF; cdr3_nt: TGTGCCAGCAGCGTAGAAGCTGACCCGAGATCTGGAAACACCATATATTTT
d_call: -; v_call: TRBV25-1; j_call: TRBJ1-2; clone_size: -; cdr3_aa: CASSEQRTDYGYTF; cdr3_nt: TGTGCCAGCAGTGAACAGCGGACGGATTATGGCTACACCTTC
d_call: -; v_call: TRBV13; j_call: TRBJ1-2; clone_size: -; cdr3_aa: CASSLSLNYGYTF; cdr3_nt: TGTGCCAGCAGCTTATCCCTTAACTATGGCTACACCTTC
d_call: TRBD2; v_call: TRBV6-2/TRBV6-3; j_call: TRBJ2-1; clone_size: -; cdr3_aa: CASSFLAGASTHNEQFF; cdr3_nt: TGTGCCAGCAGTTTCCTAGCGGGGGCCTCCACCCACAATGAGCAGTTCTTC
d_call: -; v_call: TRBV10-3; j_call: TRBJ1-2; clone_size: -; cdr3_aa: CAITGDSNYGYTF; cdr3_nt: TGTGCCATCACAGGGGACTCTAACTATGGCTACACCTTC
d_call: TRBD2; v_call: TRBV10-3; j_call: TRBJ2-5; clone_size: -; cdr3_aa: CAISGGSGGASETQYF; cdr3_nt: TGTGCCATCAGTGGGGGTAGCGGGGGGGCCTCAGAGACCCAGTACTTC
d_call: TRBD2; v_call: TRBV9; j_call: TRBJ2-1; clone_size: once; cdr3_aa: CASSAAGTSGRNEQFF; cdr3_nt: TGTGCCAGCAGCGCAGCCGGGACTAGCGGACGAAATGAGCAGTTCTTC
d_call: -; v_call: TRBV6-6; j_call: TRBJ1-4; clone_size: -; cdr3_aa: CASSYSRQVRGEKLFF; cdr3_nt: TGTGCCAGCAGTTACTCCCGACAGGTGAGAGGAGAAAAACTGTTTTTT
d_call: -; v_call: TRBV29-1; j_call: TRBJ1-5; clone_size: -; cdr3_aa: CSVAESNQPQHF; cdr3_nt: TGCAGCGTCGCAGAGAGCAATCAGCCCCAGCATTTT
d_call: -; v_call: TRBV6-5; j_call: TRBJ1-2; clone_size: -; cdr3_aa: CASSFGANYGYTF; cdr3_nt: TGTGCCAGCAGTTTTGGGGCTAACTATGGCTACACCTTC
d_call: TRBD1; v_call: TRBV7-2; j_call: TRBJ2-7; clone_size: -; cdr3_aa: CASSSTGVLSYEQYF; cdr3_nt: TGTGCCAGCAGCTCGACAGGGGTCCTTTCCTACGAGCAGTACTTC
d_call: -; v_call: TRBV12-3/TRBV12-4; j_call: TRBJ2-5; clone_size: -; cdr3_aa: CASSLASETQYF; cdr3_nt: TGTGCCAGCAGTTTAGCAAGTGAGACCCAGTACTTC
d_call: -; v_call: TRBV19; j_call: TRBJ1-2; clone_size: -; cdr3_aa: CASLIRGRYTF; cdr3_nt: TGTGCCAGTCTGATCCGGGGGAGGTACACCTTC
d_call: TRBD1; v_call: TRBV19; j_call: TRBJ1-1; clone_size: -; cdr3_aa: CASSRDREGAEAFF; cdr3_nt: TGTGCCAGTAGTAGGGACAGGGAAGGGGCTGAAGCTTTCTTT
d_call: TRBD1; v_call: TRBV19; j_call: TRBJ1-5; clone_size: -; cdr3_aa: CASSTQGASSNQPQHF; cdr3_nt: TGTGCCAGTAGCACTCAGGGGGCTTCGAGCAATCAGCCCCAGCATTTT
d_call: TRBD1; v_call: TRBV6-4; j_call: TRBJ2-2; clone_size: -; cdr3_aa: CASSDSYRGSSGELFF; cdr3_nt: TGTGCCAGCAGTGACTCTTACAGGGGGTCTAGCGGGGAGCTGTTTTTT
d_call: TRBD2; v_call: TRBV6-6; j_call: TRBJ2-5; clone_size: -; cdr3_aa: CASSLYVTGLTKETQYF; cdr3_nt: TGTGCCAGCAGTCTTTATGTTACGGGACTAACGAAAGAGACCCAGTACTTC
d_call: -; v_call: TRBV9; j_call: TRBJ1-6; clone_size: -; cdr3_aa: CASSVEEVRSPLHF; cdr3_nt: TGTGCCAGCAGCGTAGAGGAGGTTCGTTCACCCCTCCACTTT
d_call: TRBD1; v_call: TRBV19; j_call: TRBJ1-5; clone_size: -; cdr3_aa: CARTGFFLDQGDLSSNQPQHF; cdr3_nt: TGTGCCAGGACGGGTTTCTTTTTGGACCAGGGGGATTTGTCGAGCAATCAGCCCCAGCATTTT
d_call: -; v_call: TRBV6-5; j_call: TRBJ1-5; clone_size: once; cdr3_aa: CASRQGSRNQPQHF; cdr3_nt: TGTGCCAGCAGGCAGGGTTCCCGCAATCAGCCCCAGCATTTT
d_call: TRBD2; v_call: TRBV7-3; j_call: TRBJ2-7; clone_size: -; cdr3_aa: CASSPSGSSSYEQYF; cdr3_nt: TGTGCCAGCAGCCCTAGCGGGAGCAGCTCCTACGAGCAGTACTTC
d_call: -; v_call: TRBV10-3; j_call: TRBJ2-2; clone_size: -; cdr3_aa: CAIPRGELFF; cdr3_nt: TGTGCCATCCCGAGGGGGGAGCTGTTTTTT
d_call: -; v_call: TRBV29-1; j_call: TRBJ2-7; clone_size: few; cdr3_aa: CSVWIAGYPYEQYF; cdr3_nt: TGCAGCGTTTGGATTGCAGGGTATCCCTACGAGCAGTACTTC
d_call: -; v_call: TRBV27; j_call: TRBJ1-4; clone_size: -; cdr3_aa: CASSPSLLRQDNEKLFF; cdr3_nt: TGTGCCAGCAGTCCCTCCCTATTAAGACAGGATAATGAAAAACTGTTTTTT
d_call: -; v_call: TRBV19; j_call: TRBJ1-1; clone_size: few; cdr3_aa: CASSSLDGGLAEAFF; cdr3_nt: TGTGCCAGTAGTAGCCTCGACGGGGGACTAGCTGAAGCTTTCTTT
d_call: -; v_call: TRBV19; j_call: TRBJ1-1; clone_size: once; cdr3_aa: CASNTMVGPAEAFF; cdr3_nt: TGTGCCAGTAACACGATGGTGGGCCCCGCTGAAGCTTTCTTT
d_call: -; v_call: TRBV5-6; j_call: TRBJ2-4; clone_size: -; cdr3_aa: CASSFWGITKNIQYF; cdr3_nt: TGTGCCAGCAGCTTTTGGGGGATTACCAAAAACATTCAGTACTTC
d_call: -; v_call: TRBV18; j_call: TRBJ1-1; clone_size: -; cdr3_aa: CASSFLGSTEAFF; cdr3_nt: TGTGCCAGCTCCTTTCTTGGGAGCACTGAAGCTTTCTTT
d_call: TRBD1; v_call: TRBV5-6; j_call: TRBJ1-2; clone_size: once; cdr3_aa: CASSYRGAVYGYTF; cdr3_nt: TGTGCCAGCAGCTACAGGGGGGCAGTCTATGGCTACACCTTC
d_call: -; v_call: TRBV5-4; j_call: TRBJ1-1; clone_size: -; cdr3_aa: CASSLALMNTEAFF; cdr3_nt: TGTGCCAGCAGCTTGGCACTGATGAACACTGAAGCTTTCTTT